This T cell receptor (beta chain) was profiled in a study of cytomegalovirus exposure and HLA in healthy donors. Study context: Previous work identified 120 million or so unique TCR beta sequences from about 179 million T cells.

Whole-study results and caveats: Researchers reported from a later analysis that most CMV-associated TCR beta chains appeared HLA-restricted. CMV serostatus was the only immune exposure information that was available.

Germline V gene lookup returns CDR1 SNHLY and CDR2 FYNNEI. The CDR3 runs 15 residues. V lost 6 bases to trimming and J lost 0 bases, with 12 bases between them. The PCR ran on 60 Vbeta and 13 Jbeta primers. As handled by the study authors: There were about 88 million unique TCR beta chains by a later count, and around 10 million of them were shared. The data were produced by immunoSEQ multiplex PCR, yet TCRdb's version contains in-frame clones alone and is incomplete. The V and J calls and clone size are taken from that table; D and trimming were inferred from the DNA. The sample records 60,000 to 80,000 clones, approximately 60% being singletons. This clone appeared a few times. What it binds is not known.

The clonotype was recovered from a man in his thirties or forties in good health and CMV-seronegative. The material sequenced was PBMCs. The chain couples TRBV2 to TRBJ1-5; unclear D gene. CDR3 sequence (DNA): TGTGCCAGCAGGCGGGCCACCTATAGCAATCAGCCCCAGCATTTT. Protein sequence: CASRRATYSNQPQHF.